This TCR beta chain appears in the sequencing data of a study of blood T cells in healthy people across ages. The germline V and J ends were trimmed by 4 bases and 13 bases, with 14 bases remaining between them. The CDR3 is made up of 12 amino acids. Sample-barcoded 5' priming and a J-beta primer mix drove a second PCR of 7 to 11 cycles. One entry per CDR3 protein results from TCRdb running MiXCR on the 5' RACE reads. The table includes about 970,000 distinct CDR3 sequences, about 51% detected once. Study-level results: Unknown CMV status may confound age-related changes in expanded clones.

To note about this clonotype: Its antigen is not known.

This chain uses TRBV12-3 or TRBV12-4 with TRBJ2-1; D is unclear. This TCR derives from an older woman in good health. The sequenced sample consisted of blood. For the CDR3, the DNA is TGTGCCAGCAGTTCAGACCCGAGATATCAGTTCTTC. This gives the protein CASSSDPRYQFF.